The 28 T cell receptor beta chains presented below share a single source sample, sequenced in a study of PD-1 blockade in mismatch repair-deficient tumors. Profiled with immunoSEQ multiplex PCR; TCRdb holds only in-frame clones, not every one. The data hold under 20,000 clones, with about four fifths observed a single time. This sample comprised PBMCs, obtained 52 weeks after starting pembrolizumab. Source of these receptors: an adult with mismatch repair-deficient cancer.

This clone turned up a few times. The rearrangement uses TRBV27 and TRBJ1-5; D is uncertain. CDR1 is MNHEY, CDR2 SMNVEV, per germline (reference sequence). Between the trimmed V and J ends, which lost 0 bases and 2 bases, there was a span of 5 bases. This CDR3 region has 14 residues. CDR3 coding DNA: TGTGCCAGCAGTTTATCCGGTGGCAATCAGCCCCAGCATTTT. This translates into CASSLSGGNQPQHF.

The chain couples TRBV2 to TRBJ1-1; D is possibly TRBD1 (5 bases). CDR1 and CDR2 (germline): SNHLY, FYNNEI. The CDR3 sequence is 13 residues long. V was shortened by 4 bases and J by 3 bases, with 9 bases between the two germline ends. For the CDR3, the DNA is TGTGCCAGCAGTGGCCAGGGCGACACTGAAGCTTTCTTT. It yields the protein CASSGQGDTEAFF. The full variable domain, in which reference TRBV2 and TRBJ1-1 provide the parts outside the CDR3, is EPEVTQTPSHQVTQMGQEVILRCVPISNHLYFYWYRQILGQKVEFLVSFYNNEISEKSEIFDDQFSVERPDGSNFTLKIRSTKLEDSAMYFCASSGQGDTEAFFGQGTRLTVV.

The V call is TRBV30, the J call TRBJ1-1; TRBD1 might be the D (6 bases). The CDR3 extends over 13 amino acids. CDR1 GTSNPN and CDR2 SVGIG come from the germline V gene (reference sequence). Trimming cost V 7 bases and J 7 bases, with 19 bases left between them. The CDR3, as DNA: TGTGCCTATGCCGTGAGGGGGAAAGGTGAAGCTTTCTTT. It codes for CAYAVRGKGEAFF.

The chain employs TRBV28 and TRBJ1-1, with 7 bases lining up with TRBD1. This CDR3 region has 12 residues. Germline assignment: CDR1 MDHEN and CDR2 SYDVKM. Germline trimming cut 7 bases from V and 4 bases from J; bases unmatched to any gene: 3. CDR3 DNA: TGTGCCAGCAAGAGGGGGCCCACTGAAGCTTTCTTT. Translation gives CASKRGPTEAFF.

This chain connects TRBV30 to TRBJ2-1; 8 bases are a match to TRBD2. J gave up 8 bases and V 1 base, and 13 bases lay outside the gene matches. Per the germline V gene, CDR1 is GTSNPN and CDR2 is SVGIG (reference sequence). The CDR3 extends over 16 amino acids. The CDR3 DNA reads as TGTGCCTGGAGTGCTGTGGCTAGCGGGTTTCTCGATGAGCAGTTCTTC. This sequence encodes CAWSAVASGFLDEQFF.

This sequence joins TRBV19 and TRBJ2-2, with 7 bases fitting TRBD2. Germline V gene data show CDR1 as LNHDA and CDR2 as SQIVND (reference sequence). J lost 0 bases, V lost 0 bases, and 7 bases had no gene match. CDR3 size: 18 residues. The CDR3 nucleotides read TGTGCCAGTAGTATAGATGGCGGGGGACGCGCGAACACCGGGGAGCTGTTTTTT. Amino acids: CASSIDGGGRANTGELFF.

The chain carries TRBV11-1 and TRBJ2-1, with D perhaps TRBD2 (6 bases). The length of the CDR3 is 15 residues. Germline assignment: CDR1 SGHAT and CDR2 FQDESV (reference sequence). Deletions cut 6 bases from V and 8 bases from J, with 20 bases between. In nucleotides, the CDR3 is TGTGCCAGCAGGAAATTCACTAGCAGTTACGATGAGCAGTTCTTC. Protein: CASRKFTSSYDEQFF.

The genes are TRBV5-1 and TRBJ2-7; TRBD2 matches at 8 bases. This CDR3 region has 15 residues. Trimming removed 4 bases from V and 7 bases from J; junction bases left unmatched: 13. The germline V gene has CDR1 SGHRS and CDR2 YFSETQ. The CDR3 DNA is TGCGCCAGCAGCGGCAGGACTAGCACCTACGAAGAGCAGTACTTC. As protein: CASSGRTSTYEEQYF.

This chain connects TRBV7-3 to TRBJ2-1; 10 nucleotides align to TRBD1. The CDR3 is 16 amino acids. V lost 6 bases to trimming and J lost 9 bases; unmatched junction nucleotides: 14. The germline V gene has CDR1 SGHTA and CDR2 FQGTGA. The CDR3 region is CASSLRQGAKWGEQFF. DNA of the CDR3: TGTGCCAGCAGTTTGAGACAGGGGGCGAAATGGGGTGAGCAGTTCTTC.

The chain recombines TRBV28 with TRBJ2-7, with TRBD2 matching over 8 bases. Germline lookup yields CDR1 MDHEN and CDR2 SYDVKM. J was trimmed by 8 bases and V by 6 bases; bases with no gene match: 15. The CDR3 covers 15 residues. The CDR3 region has the DNA TGTGCCAGCAGGGCCAGGGGAGCGGGAGAATATAAGCAGTACTTC. Translating it yields CASRARGAGEYKQYF.

The chain is built from TRBV4-1 and TRBJ2-1; a weak D match, TRBD2 (5 bases). V shed 1 base and J shed 5 bases, with 18 bases lying between them. The CDR3 extends over 17 amino acids. CDR1 and CDR2 from the germline V gene are MGHRA and YSYEKL. DNA of the CDR3: TGCGCCAGCAGCCAAGTGGGGAGCGCCACTTCAGACAATGAGCAGTTCTTC. Translated: CASSQVGSATSDNEQFF.

This clone was seen a handful of times. J is TRBJ2-5 and V is TRBV6-1; 8 bases agree with TRBD2. V lost 4 bases to trimming and J lost 4 bases; unmatched junction nucleotides: 8. The CDR3 is 15 amino acids. Germline V gene sequence: CDR1 MNHNS, CDR2 SASEGT. The CDR3 DNA is TGTGCCAGCAGTGTGAGCGGGAGTGGTGGAGAGACCCAGTACTTC. It is translated as CASSVSGSGGETQYF.

This clone has just one count. The CDR3 loop reads CASSTSPTNEKLFF. The CDR3 nucleotides read TGTGCCAGCAGTACTTCCCCAACTAATGAAAAACTGTTTTTT. V is TRBV28 and J is TRBJ1-4; D unclear. This CDR3 is 14 amino acids long. The V end was cut by 5 bases, the J end by 0 bases, with 7 bases between. Germline CDR1 reads MDHEN; CDR2 reads SYDVKM.

The chain is built from TRBV5-8 and TRBJ2-5; maybe TRBD1 (8 bases). The CDR3 covers 15 residues. Between the trimmed V and J ends, which lost 4 bases and 6 bases, there was a span of 19 bases. Per the germline V gene, CDR1 is SGHTS and CDR2 is YDEGEE. CDR3 loop: CASSPWTGREQTQYF. The DNA for the CDR3 is TGTGCCAGCAGCCCATGGACAGGGAGGGAGCAGACCCAGTACTTC.

As regards this clone: Other DNA sequences within the sample encode an identical CDR3. This rearrangement joins TRBV28 to TRBJ1-1, with 7 bases fitting TRBD1. V lost 5 bases, J lost 4 bases, and 4 bases stayed unmatched. CDR1 MDHEN and CDR2 SYDVKM come from the germline V gene. The CDR3 runs 13 residues. The CDR3 region is CASSDRGRTEAFF. CDR3 sequence (DNA): TGTGCCAGCAGTGATAGGGGGCGCACTGAAGCTTTCTTT.

The chain is built from TRBV28 and TRBJ1-2; possible D gene TRBD1, 6 bases. Looked up from germline, CDR1 is MDHEN and CDR2 is SYDVKM. Deletions cut 1 base from V and 5 bases from J, with 14 bases between. CDR3 length: 15 residues. This CDR3 is CASSLSTGRRYGYTF. DNA of the CDR3: TGTGCCAGCAGTTTATCTACAGGGCGGCGGTATGGCTACACCTTC.

The sample holds one count of this clone. The V and J genes are TRBV30 and TRBJ2-7; 7 bases map to TRBD1. The CDR3 is made up of 12 amino acids. V trimming: 5 bases; J trimming: 3 bases; junction bases outside the gene matches: 4. Germline V CDR1 and CDR2: GTSNPN, SVGIG (reference sequence). CDR3 DNA sequence: TGTGCCTGGGGGACAGCGAACTACGAGCAGTACTTC. As protein: CAWGTANYEQYF.

The V gene is TRBV6-5, the J gene TRBJ1-2; D gene unclear. CDR1 and CDR2 (germline): MNHEY, SVGAGI. The CDR3 is made up of 12 amino acids. Trimming pared 6 bases from V and 1 base from J, leaving 6 bases between. The DNA of the CDR3 is TGTGCCAGCAGGAGGAATAACTATGGCTACACCTTC. Protein sequence: CASRRNNYGYTF.

There are a few counts of this clone. V usage is TRBV10-1 and J usage is TRBJ1-1, with 9 positions matching TRBD1. The CDR3 is 14 residues long. V was clipped by 6 bases and J by 4 bases; unmatched bases: 6. Germline loops: CDR1 WNHNN, CDR2 SYGVQD (reference sequence). Written as DNA, the CDR3 is TGCGCCAGCAGGCCAGGACAGGGGAGCACTGAAGCTTTCTTT. This translates into CASRPGQGSTEAFF.

This chain joins TRBV10-1 and TRBJ2-7, with 16 bases that match TRBD2. The CDR3 contains 15 residues. Germline CDR1 WNHNN, CDR2 SYGVQD (reference sequence). J gave up 6 bases and V 8 bases, and 7 bases lay outside the gene matches. The CDR3 sequence: CASPGLAGGPVEQYF. The CDR3 DNA follows: TGCGCCAGCCCGGGACTAGCGGGAGGGCCAGTCGAGCAGTACTTC.

The chain has TRBV29-1 and TRBJ2-2; D not resolved. CDR3 length: 15 residues. Trimming cost V 7 bases and J 5 bases, with 20 bases left between them. Germline V gene data show CDR1 as SQVTM and CDR2 as ANQGSEA. CDR3 sequence reads: CSGHPPGSLTGELFF. CDR3 nucleotides: TGCAGCGGCCACCCTCCCGGGTCCCTAACCGGGGAGCTGTTTTTT.

V and J are TRBV19 and TRBJ2-7; 10 positions match TRBD2. The germline gives CDR1 LNHDA, CDR2 SQIVND (reference sequence). This CDR3 has 17 residues. After removal of 0 bases from V and 4 bases from J, the junction contained 9 bases not matched to a gene. CDR3 nucleotides: TGTGCCAGTAGTATAGAAGTACTAGCGGGACCCTCTTACGAGCAGTACTTC. Translating it yields CASSIEVLAGPSYEQYF.

The rearrangement uses TRBV19 and TRBJ2-1; tentatively, D is TRBD2 (6 bases). This CDR3 spans 15 amino acids. Between the trimmed V and J ends, which lost 5 bases and 4 bases, there was a span of 15 bases. Germline V gene data show CDR1 as LNHDA and CDR2 as SQIVND (reference sequence). CDR3 bases: TGTGCCAGTAGTCCCGGAGGGACTGCATACAATGAGCAGTTCTTC. It is translated as CASSPGGTAYNEQFF.

This chain connects TRBV11-2 to TRBJ1-3; the D is unclear. The CDR3 has 14 amino acids. CDR1 SGHAT and CDR2 FQNNGV come from the germline V gene. The ends were cut back, 5 bases at V and 4 bases at J, with 12 bases in the middle. CDR3 sequence (DNA): TGTGCCAGCAGCGCACCCCAGTCGGGAAACACCATATATTTT. Translating gives CASSAPQSGNTIYF.

V is TRBV28 and J is TRBJ1-1; no clear D. The germline V gene has CDR1 MDHEN and CDR2 SYDVKM. The CDR3 has 15 amino acids. Trimming removed 3 bases from V and 0 bases from J, with 11 bases in between. CDR3 sequence reads: CASSLTGILNTEAFF. In DNA form, the CDR3 reads TGTGCCAGCAGTTTGACCGGGATTTTGAACACTGAAGCTTTCTTT.

CDR3 nucleotide sequence: TGTGCCAGCAGCCAAGCGGGGTATCGCTCCGAGCAGTACTTC. It codes for CASSQAGYRSEQYF. This chain links TRBV4-2 with TRBJ2-7; the D gene is possibly TRBD2 (5 bases). In germline, CDR1 is LGHNA, CDR2 YNFKEQ. This CDR3 spans 14 amino acids. V lost 1 base, J lost 6 bases, and 13 bases lay in between.

The chain links TRBV5-6 to TRBJ2-6; 8 bases agree with TRBD1. V lost 4 bases, J lost 2 bases, and 8 bases stayed unmatched. Per the germline V gene, CDR1 is SGHDT and CDR2 is YYEEEE. The CDR3 extends over 17 amino acids. DNA of the CDR3: TGTGCCAGCAGCCTCATCAGGGGGCTAGCTGGGGCCAACGTCCTGACTTTC. Amino acids: CASSLIRGLAGANVLTF.

J is TRBJ1-1 and V is TRBV6-1; 7 positions match TRBD1. Germline V gene lookup returns CDR1 MNHNS and CDR2 SASEGT. The CDR3 runs to 13 residues. With 8 bases clipped from V and 1 base from J, the junction kept 4 bases outside the gene matches. Here the CDR3 reads CASHRQGNTEAFF. The CDR3 bases are TGTGCCAGCCACAGACAGGGGAACACTGAAGCTTTCTTT.